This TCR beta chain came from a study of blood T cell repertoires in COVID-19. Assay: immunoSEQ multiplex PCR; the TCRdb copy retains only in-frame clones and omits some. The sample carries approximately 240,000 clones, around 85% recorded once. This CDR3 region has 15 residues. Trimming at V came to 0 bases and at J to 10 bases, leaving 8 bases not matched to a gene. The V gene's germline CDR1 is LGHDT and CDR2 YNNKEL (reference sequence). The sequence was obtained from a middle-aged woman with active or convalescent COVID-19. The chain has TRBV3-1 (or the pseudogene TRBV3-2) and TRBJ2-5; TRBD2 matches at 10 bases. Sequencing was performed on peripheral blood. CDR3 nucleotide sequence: TGTGCCAGCAGCCAAGATCTGAGCAGCGGGGGGGGCCAGTACTTC. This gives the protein CASSQDLSSGGGQYF.